This TCR beta chain was identified during a study of cytomegalovirus exposure and HLA in healthy donors. Overall study findings and caveats: The authors later found HLA-associated TCR beta chains more clonally expanded than equally common others. A likely sequencing artifact accounted for one observed cluster of highly shared sequence variants.

Of note for this clone: What it recognizes is unknown.

With 60 Vbeta and 13 Jbeta primers, the PCR was carried out. This table comes from immunoSEQ multiplex PCR, and its TCRdb copy is limited to in-frame clones, with some not included. The repertoire holds 150,000 to 200,000 clones, with 80% as singletons. The ends lost 3 bases at V and 4 bases at J; junction bases unmatched: 7. Per germline, CDR1 KGHSH and CDR2 LQKENI. CDR3 length equals 15 residues. V and J are TRBV18 and TRBJ1-1, with 8 positions matching TRBD1. The source of this sequence is a girl between 10 and 17 years old in good health and CMV-seropositive. Sequenced: PBMCs. This CDR3 is CASSPPGGAGTEAFF. CDR3 nucleotide sequence: TGTGCCAGCTCACCGCCAGGGGGCGCGGGCACTGAAGCTTTCTTT.